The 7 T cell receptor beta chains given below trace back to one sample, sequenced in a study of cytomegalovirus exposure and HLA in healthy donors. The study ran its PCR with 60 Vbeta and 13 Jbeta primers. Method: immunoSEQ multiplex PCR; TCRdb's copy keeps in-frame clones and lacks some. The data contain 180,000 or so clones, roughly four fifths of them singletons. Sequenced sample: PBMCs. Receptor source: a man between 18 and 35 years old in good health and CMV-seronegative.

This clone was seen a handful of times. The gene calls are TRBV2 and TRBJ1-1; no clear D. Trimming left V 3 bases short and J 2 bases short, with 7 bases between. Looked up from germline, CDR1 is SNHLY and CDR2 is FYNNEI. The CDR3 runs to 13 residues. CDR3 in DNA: TGTGCCAGCAGTGACAGGAAAAACACTGAAGCTTTCTTT. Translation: CASSDRKNTEAFF.

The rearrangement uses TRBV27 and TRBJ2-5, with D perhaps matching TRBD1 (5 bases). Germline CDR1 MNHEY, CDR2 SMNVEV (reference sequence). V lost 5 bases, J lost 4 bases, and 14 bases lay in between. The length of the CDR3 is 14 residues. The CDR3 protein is CASSKRGRLETQYF. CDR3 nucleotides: TGTGCCAGCAGTAAAAGGGGTAGATTAGAGACCCAGTACTTC.

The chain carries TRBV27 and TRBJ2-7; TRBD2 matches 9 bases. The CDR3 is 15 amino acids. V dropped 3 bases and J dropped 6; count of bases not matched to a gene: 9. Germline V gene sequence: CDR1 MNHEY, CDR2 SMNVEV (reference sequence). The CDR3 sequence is CASSLAGGGQVEQYF. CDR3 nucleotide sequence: TGTGCCAGCAGTTTGGCGGGGGGGGGCCAGGTCGAGCAGTACTTC.

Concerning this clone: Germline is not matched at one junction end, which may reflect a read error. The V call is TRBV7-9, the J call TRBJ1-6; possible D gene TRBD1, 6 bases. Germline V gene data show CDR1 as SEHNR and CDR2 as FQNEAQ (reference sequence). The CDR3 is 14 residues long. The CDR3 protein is CSSSRAGDNSPLHF. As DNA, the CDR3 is TGTTCCAGCAGCCGCGCAGGGGATAATTCACCCCTCCACTTT.

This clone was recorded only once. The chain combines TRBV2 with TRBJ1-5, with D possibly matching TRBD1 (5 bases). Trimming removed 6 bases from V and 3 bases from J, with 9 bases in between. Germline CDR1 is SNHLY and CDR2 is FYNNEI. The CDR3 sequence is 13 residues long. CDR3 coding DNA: TGTGCCAGCAGGCAGGGTTCCAATCAGCCCCAGCATTTT. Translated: CASRQGSNQPQHF.

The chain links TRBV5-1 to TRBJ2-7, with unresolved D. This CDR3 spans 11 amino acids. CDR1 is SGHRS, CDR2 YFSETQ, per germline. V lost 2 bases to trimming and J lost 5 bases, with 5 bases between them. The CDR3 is CASSLLDEQYF. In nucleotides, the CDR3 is TGCGCCAGCAGCTTACTCGACGAGCAGTACTTC.

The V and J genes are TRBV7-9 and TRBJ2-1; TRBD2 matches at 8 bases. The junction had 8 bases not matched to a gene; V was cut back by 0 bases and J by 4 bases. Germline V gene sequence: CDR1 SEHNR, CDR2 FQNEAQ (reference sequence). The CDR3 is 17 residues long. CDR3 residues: CASSLARGLDAYNEQFF. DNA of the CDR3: TGTGCCAGCAGCTTAGCGCGGGGACTAGATGCTTACAATGAGCAGTTCTTC.